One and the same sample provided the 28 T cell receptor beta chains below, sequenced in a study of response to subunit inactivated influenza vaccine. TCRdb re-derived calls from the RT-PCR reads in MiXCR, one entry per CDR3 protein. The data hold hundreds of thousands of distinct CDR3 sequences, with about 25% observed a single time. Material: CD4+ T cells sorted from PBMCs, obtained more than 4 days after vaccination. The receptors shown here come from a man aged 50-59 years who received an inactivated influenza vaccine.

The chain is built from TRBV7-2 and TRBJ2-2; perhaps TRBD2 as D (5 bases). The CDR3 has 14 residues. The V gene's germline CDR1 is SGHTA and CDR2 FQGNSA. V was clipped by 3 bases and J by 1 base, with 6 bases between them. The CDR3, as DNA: TGTGCCAGCAGCTTTGCGGGGAACACCGGGGAGCTGTTTTTT. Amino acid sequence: CASSFAGNTGELFF.

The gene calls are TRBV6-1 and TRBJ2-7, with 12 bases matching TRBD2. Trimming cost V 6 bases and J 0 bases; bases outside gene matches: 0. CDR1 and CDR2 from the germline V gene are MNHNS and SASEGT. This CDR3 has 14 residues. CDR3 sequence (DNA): TGTGCCAGCAGGACTAGCGGGAGCTCCTACGAGCAGTACTTC. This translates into CASRTSGSSYEQYF.

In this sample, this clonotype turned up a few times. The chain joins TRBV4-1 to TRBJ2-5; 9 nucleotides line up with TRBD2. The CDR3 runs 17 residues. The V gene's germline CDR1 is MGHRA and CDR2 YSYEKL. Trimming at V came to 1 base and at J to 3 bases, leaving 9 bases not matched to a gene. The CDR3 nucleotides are TGCGCCAGCAGCCAAGGGGGACTAGCTAGGTTTGAAGAGACCCAGTACTTC. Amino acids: CASSQGGLARFEETQYF.

The CDR3 is CSARGLAGYTDTQYF. The CDR3 coding sequence is TGCAGTGCTAGGGGACTAGCGGGATACACAGATACGCAGTATTTT. The V gene is TRBV20-1, the J gene TRBJ2-3; 13 bases are a match to TRBD2. V trimming: 3 bases; J trimming: 2 bases; junction bases outside the gene matches: 2. The CDR3 totals 15 residues. In germline, CDR1 is DFQATT, CDR2 SNEGSKA (reference sequence).

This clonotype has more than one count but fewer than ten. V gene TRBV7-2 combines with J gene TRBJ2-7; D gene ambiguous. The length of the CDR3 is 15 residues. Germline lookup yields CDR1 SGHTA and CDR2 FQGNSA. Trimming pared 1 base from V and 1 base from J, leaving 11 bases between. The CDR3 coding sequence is TGTGCCAGCAGCTTAGAGGCGTCCTTTTCCTACGAGCAGTACTTC. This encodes CASSLEASFSYEQYF.

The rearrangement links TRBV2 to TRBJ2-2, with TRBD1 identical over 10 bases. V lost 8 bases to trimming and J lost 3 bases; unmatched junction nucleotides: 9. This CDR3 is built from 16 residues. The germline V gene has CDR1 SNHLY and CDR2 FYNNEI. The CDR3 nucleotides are TGTGCCAGCGACACCGGGACAGGGGCTTACACCGGGGAGCTGTTTTTT. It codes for CASDTGTGAYTGELFF. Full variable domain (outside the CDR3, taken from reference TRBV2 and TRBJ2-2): EPEVTQTPSHQVTQMGQEVILRCVPISNHLYFYWYRQILGQKVEFLVSFYNNEISEKSEIFDDQFSVERPDGSNFTLKIRSTKLEDSAMYFCASDTGTGAYTGELFFGEGSRLTVL.

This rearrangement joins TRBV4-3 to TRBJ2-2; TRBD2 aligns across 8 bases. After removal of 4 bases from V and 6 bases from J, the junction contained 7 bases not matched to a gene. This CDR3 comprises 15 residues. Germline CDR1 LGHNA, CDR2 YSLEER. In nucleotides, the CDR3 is TGCGCCAGCAGCCGGCTAGCGGGCTCTGCCGGGGAGCTGTTTTTT. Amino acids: CASSRLAGSAGELFF.

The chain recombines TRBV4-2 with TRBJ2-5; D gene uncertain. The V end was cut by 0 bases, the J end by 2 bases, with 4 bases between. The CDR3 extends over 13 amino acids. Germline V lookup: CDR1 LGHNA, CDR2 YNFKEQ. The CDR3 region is CASSQDGQETQYF. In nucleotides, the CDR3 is TGTGCCAGCAGCCAAGACGGACAAGAGACCCAGTACTTC.

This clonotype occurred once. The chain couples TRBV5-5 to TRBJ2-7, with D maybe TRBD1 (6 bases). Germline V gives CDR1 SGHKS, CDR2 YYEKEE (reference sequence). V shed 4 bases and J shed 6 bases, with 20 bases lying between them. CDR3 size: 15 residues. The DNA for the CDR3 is TGTGCCAGCAGCCCGGCCAGGGGCCCGGTAGGCGAGCAGTACTTC. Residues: CASSPARGPVGEQYF.

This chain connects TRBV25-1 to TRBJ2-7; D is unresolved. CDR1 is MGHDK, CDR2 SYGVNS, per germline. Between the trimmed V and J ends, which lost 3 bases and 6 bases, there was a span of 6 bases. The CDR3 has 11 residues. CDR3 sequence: CASSDVGEQYF. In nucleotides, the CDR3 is TGTGCCAGCAGTGACGTGGGCGAGCAGTACTTC.

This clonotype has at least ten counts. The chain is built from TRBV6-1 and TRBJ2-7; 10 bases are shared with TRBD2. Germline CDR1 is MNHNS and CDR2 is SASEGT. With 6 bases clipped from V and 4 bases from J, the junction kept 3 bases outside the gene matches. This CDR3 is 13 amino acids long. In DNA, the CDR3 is TGTGCCAGCAGCGGGACTAGCGATTACGAGCAGTACTTC. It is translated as CASSGTSDYEQYF.

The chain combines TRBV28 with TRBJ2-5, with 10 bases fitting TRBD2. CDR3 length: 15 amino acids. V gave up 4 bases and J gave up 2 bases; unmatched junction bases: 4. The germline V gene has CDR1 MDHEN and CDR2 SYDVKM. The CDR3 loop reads CASSWGTSAQETQYF. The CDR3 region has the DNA TGTGCCAGCAGTTGGGGGACTAGCGCTCAAGAGACCCAGTACTTC.

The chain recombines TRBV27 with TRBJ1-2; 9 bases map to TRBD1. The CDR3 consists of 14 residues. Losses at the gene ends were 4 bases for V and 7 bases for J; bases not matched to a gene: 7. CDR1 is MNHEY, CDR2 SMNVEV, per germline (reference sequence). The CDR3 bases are TGTGCCAGCAGTTCCCGGGACAGGGTAGCTGGCTACACCTTC. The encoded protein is CASSSRDRVAGYTF.

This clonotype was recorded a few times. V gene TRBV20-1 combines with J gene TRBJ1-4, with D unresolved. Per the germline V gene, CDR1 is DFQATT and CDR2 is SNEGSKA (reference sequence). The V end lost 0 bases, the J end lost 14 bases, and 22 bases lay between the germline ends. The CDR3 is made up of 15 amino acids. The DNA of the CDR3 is TGCAGTGCTAGAGATGCCGCTGCGGGGTCGGAAGGTCTGTTTTTT. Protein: CSARDAAAGSEGLFF.

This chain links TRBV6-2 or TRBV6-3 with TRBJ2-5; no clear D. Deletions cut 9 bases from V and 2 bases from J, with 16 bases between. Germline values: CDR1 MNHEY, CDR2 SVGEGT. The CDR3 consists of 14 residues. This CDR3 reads CARTPNELQETQYF. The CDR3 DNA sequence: TGTGCCAGGACGCCGAACGAGCTTCAAGAGACCCAGTACTTC.

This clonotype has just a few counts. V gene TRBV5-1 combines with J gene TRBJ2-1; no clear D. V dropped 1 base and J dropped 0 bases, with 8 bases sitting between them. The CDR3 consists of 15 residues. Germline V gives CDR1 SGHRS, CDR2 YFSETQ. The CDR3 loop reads CASSLRFDSYNEQFF. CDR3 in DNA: TGCGCCAGCAGCTTGCGGTTCGACTCCTACAATGAGCAGTTCTTC.

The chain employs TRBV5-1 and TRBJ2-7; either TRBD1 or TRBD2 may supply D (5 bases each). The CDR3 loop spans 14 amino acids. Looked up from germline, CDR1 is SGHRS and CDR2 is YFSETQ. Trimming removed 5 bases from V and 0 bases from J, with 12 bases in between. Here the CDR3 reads CASSMKGPSYEQYF. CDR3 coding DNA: TGCGCCAGCAGTATGAAGGGACCCTCCTACGAGCAGTACTTC.

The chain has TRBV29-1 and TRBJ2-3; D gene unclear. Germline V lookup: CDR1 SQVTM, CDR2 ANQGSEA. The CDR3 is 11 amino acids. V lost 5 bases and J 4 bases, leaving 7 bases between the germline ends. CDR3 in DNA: TGCAGCGTTCGACCTGCAGATACGCAGTATTTT. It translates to CSVRPADTQYF.

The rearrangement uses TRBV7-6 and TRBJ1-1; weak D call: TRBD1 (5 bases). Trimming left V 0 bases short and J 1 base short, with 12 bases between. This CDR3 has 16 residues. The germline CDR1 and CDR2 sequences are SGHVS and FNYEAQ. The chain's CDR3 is CASSLAPIGQNTEAFF. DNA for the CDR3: TGTGCCAGCAGCTTAGCGCCCATCGGACAGAACACTGAAGCTTTCTTT. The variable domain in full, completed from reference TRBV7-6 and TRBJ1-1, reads GAGVSQSPRYKVTKRGQDVALRCDPISGHVSLYWYRQALGQGPEFLTYFNYEAQQDKSGLPNDRFSAERPEGSISTLTIQRTEQRDSAMYRCASSLAPIGQNTEAFFGQGTRLTVV.

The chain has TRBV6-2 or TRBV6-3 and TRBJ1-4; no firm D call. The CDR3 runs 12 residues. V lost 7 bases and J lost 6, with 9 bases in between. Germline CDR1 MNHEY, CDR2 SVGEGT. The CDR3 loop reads CASTTGYEKLFF. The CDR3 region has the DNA TGTGCCAGCACCACCGGTTATGAAAAACTGTTTTTT.

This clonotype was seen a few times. This chain's CDR3 is CSAGGTVNQPQHF. The CDR3 nucleotides are TGCAGTGCTGGAGGGACAGTCAATCAGCCCCAGCATTTT. V is TRBV20-1 and J is TRBJ1-5; 7 nucleotides match TRBD1. From germline, CDR1 is DFQATT and CDR2 SNEGSKA (reference sequence). V trimming: 5 bases; J trimming: 3 bases; junction bases outside the gene matches: 4. This CDR3 has 13 amino acids.

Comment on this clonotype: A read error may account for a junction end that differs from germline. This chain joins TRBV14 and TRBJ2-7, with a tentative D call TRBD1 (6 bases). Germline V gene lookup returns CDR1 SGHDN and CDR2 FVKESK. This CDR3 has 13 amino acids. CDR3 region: CASSQALITGRMF. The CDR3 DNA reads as TGTGCCAGCAGCCAAGCATTGATAACAGGGAGAATGTTC.

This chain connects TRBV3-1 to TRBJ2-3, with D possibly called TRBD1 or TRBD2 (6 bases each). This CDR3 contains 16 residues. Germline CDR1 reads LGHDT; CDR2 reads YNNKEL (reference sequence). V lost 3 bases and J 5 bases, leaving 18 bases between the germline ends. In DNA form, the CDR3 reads TGTGCCAGCAGCCAGAGGGTAGGGGGGTGGAAAGATACGCAGTATTTT. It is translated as CASSQRVGGWKDTQYF.

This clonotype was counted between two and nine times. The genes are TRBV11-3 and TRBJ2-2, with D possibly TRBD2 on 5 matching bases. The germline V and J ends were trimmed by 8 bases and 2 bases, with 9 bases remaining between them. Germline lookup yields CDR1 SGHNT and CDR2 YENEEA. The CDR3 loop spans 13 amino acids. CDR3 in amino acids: CASSGFNTGELFF. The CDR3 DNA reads TGTGCCAGCTCGGGATTTAACACCGGGGAGCTGTTTTTT. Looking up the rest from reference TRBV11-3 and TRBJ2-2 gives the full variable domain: EAGVVQSPRYKIIEKKQPVAFWCNPISGHNTLYWYLQNLGQGPELLIRYENEEAVDDSQLPKDRFSAERLKGVDSTLKIQPAELGDSAVYLCASSGFNTGELFFGEGSRLTVL.

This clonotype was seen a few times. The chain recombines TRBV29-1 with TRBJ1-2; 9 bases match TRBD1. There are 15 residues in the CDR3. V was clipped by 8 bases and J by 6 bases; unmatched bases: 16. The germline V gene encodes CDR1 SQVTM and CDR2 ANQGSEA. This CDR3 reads CSSYALGQGSNGYTF. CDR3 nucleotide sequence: TGCAGCTCCTACGCGTTGGGACAGGGTAGTAATGGCTACACCTTC.

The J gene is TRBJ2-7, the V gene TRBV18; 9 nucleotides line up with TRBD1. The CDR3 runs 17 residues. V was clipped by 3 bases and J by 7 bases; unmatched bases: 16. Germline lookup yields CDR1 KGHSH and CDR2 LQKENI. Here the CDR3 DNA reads TGTGCCAGCTCACCCCGGACAGGGGTTCAGTGGGCGGGAGAGCAGTACTTC. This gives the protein CASSPRTGVQWAGEQYF.

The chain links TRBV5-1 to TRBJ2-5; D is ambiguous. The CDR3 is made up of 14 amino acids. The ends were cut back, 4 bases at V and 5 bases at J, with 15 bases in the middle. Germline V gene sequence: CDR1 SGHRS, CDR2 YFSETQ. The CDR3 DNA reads TGCGCCAGCAGCGCGCCGGGTCGTACGGAGACCCAGTACTTC. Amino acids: CASSAPGRTETQYF.

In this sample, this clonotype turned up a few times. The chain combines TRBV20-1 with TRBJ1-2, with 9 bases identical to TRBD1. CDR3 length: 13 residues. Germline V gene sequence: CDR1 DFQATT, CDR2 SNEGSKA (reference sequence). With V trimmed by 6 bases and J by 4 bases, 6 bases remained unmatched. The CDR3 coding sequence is TGCAGTGCCCCTGGACAGGGGAGCTATGGCTACACCTTC. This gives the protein CSAPGQGSYGYTF.